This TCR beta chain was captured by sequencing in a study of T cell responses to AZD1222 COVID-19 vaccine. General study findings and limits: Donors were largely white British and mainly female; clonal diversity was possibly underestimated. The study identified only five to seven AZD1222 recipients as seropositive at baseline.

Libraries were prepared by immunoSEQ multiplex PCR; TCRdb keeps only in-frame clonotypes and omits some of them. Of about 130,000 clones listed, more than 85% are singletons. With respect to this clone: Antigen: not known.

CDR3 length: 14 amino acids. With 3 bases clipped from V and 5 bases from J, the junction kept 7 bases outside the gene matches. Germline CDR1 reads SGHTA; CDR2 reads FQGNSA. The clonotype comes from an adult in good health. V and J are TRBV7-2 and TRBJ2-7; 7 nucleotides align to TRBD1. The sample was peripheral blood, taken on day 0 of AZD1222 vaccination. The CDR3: CASSFQGEFNEQYF. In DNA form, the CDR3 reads TGTGCCAGCAGCTTCCAGGGGGAATTTAACGAGCAGTACTTC.